One sample yielded the 10 T cell receptor beta chains listed below, sequenced in a study of pediatric ulcerative colitis. TCRdb's table, derived via immunoSEQ multiplex PCR, lists solely in-frame clones and lacks some. The sample gives about 64,000 clones, roughly nine tenths of which show up once; 3% to 4.5% is in the top ten. What was sequenced was blood. The receptors come from a boy aged 5-17 years with severe ulcerative colitis.

The gene calls are TRBV7-9 and TRBJ1-1; D is undetermined. V was pared by 5 bases and J by 7 bases, with 11 bases between. Germline V lookup: CDR1 SEHNR, CDR2 FQNEAQ (reference sequence). The CDR3 has 12 residues. The CDR3 loop is CASSSGVGEAFF. CDR3 DNA: TGTGCCAGCAGCAGTGGGGTAGGTGAAGCTTTCTTT. Together with reference TRBV7-9 and TRBJ1-1, the CDR3 gives the full variable domain: DTGVSQNPRHKITKRGQNVTFRCDPISEHNRLYWYRQTLGQGPEFLTYFQNEAQLEKSRLLSDRFSAERPKGSFSTLEIQRTEQGDSAMYLCASSSGVGEAFFGQGTRLTVV.

The rearrangement joins TRBV7-6 to TRBJ2-5; D is perhaps TRBD2 (6 bases). Trimming removed 0 bases at V and 1 base at J, with 9 bases between. Germline V gene data show CDR1 as SGHVS and CDR2 as FNYEAQ. CDR3 length: 15 amino acids. DNA of the CDR3: TGTGCCAGCAGCTTAGCGGGGGGACTCCAAGAGACCCAGTACTTC. This codes for CASSLAGGLQETQYF.

The J gene is TRBJ2-1, the V gene TRBV19, with D unclear. The CDR3 consists of 15 residues. CDR1 and CDR2 from the germline V gene are LNHDA and SQIVND (reference sequence). With 2 bases removed from V and 6 bases from J, the gap between germline ends came to 14 bases. The CDR3 DNA follows: TGTGCCAGTAGTATAATCCCCTGGGGTTTCAATGAGCAGTTCTTC. Protein sequence: CASSIIPWGFNEQFF.

The CDR3: CASSLIGQEKRTDTQYF. The CDR3 nucleotides are TGTGCCAGCAGCTTAATAGGGCAGGAGAAAAGGACAGATACGCAGTATTTT. The chain recombines TRBV11-2 with TRBJ2-3; no clear D gene. Per the germline V gene, CDR1 is SGHAT and CDR2 is FQNNGV. V was cut by 2 bases and J by 3 bases, with 18 bases left in between. The CDR3 consists of 17 residues.

The J gene is TRBJ2-1, the V gene TRBV7-9; TRBD2 matches at 8 bases. The germline CDR1 and CDR2 sequences are SEHNR and FQNEAQ (reference sequence). The CDR3 loop spans 16 amino acids. J was trimmed by 8 bases and V by 4 bases; bases with no gene match: 13. CDR3 in DNA: TGTGCCAGCAGCTACAACATAGCGGGGTCAGGGGATGAGCAGTTCTTC. This translates into CASSYNIAGSGDEQFF.

This clone was observed a handful of times. The genes are TRBV7-6 and TRBJ2-7; 8 nucleotides match TRBD1. The CDR3 is made up of 12 amino acids. From germline, CDR1 is SGHVS and CDR2 FNYEAQ. V lost 5 bases to trimming and J lost 6 bases; unmatched junction nucleotides: 3. CDR3 DNA sequence: TGTGCCAGCAGCGACAGGGGCCGCGAGCAGTACTTC. Its translation is CASSDRGREQYF.

This rearrangement joins TRBV11-3 to TRBJ2-4; TRBD1 matches 8 bases. With V trimmed by 5 bases and J by 3 bases, 21 bases remained unmatched. Germline lookup yields CDR1 SGHNT and CDR2 YENEEA. The CDR3 is made up of 20 amino acids. The CDR3: CASSLSGGRGLLYGKNIQYF. CDR3 sequence (DNA): TGTGCCAGCAGCCTGAGTGGGGGCAGGGGGCTCCTCTATGGCAAAAACATTCAGTACTTC. Based on the CDR3 plus reference TRBV11-3 and TRBJ2-4, the full variable domain is EAGVVQSPRYKIIEKKQPVAFWCNPISGHNTLYWYLQNLGQGPELLIRYENEEAVDDSQLPKDRFSAERLKGVDSTLKIQPAELGDSAVYLCASSLSGGRGLLYGKNIQYFGAGTRLSVL.

V and J are TRBV14 and TRBJ1-4; weak D call: TRBD1 (5 bases). The CDR3 contains 16 residues. CDR1 is SGHDN and CDR2 is FVKESK in the germline V gene. V dropped 4 bases and J dropped 0 bases, with 12 bases sitting between them. CDR3 protein: CASSRTVGATNEKLFF. In DNA form, the CDR3 reads TGTGCCAGCAGCCGTACAGTAGGGGCAACTAATGAAAAACTGTTTTTT. The whole variable domain, remainder taken from reference TRBV14 and TRBJ1-4, is EAGVTQFPSHSVIEKGQTVTLRCDPISGHDNLYWYRRVMGKEIKFLLHFVKESKQDESGMPNNRFLAERTGGTYSTLKVQPAELEDSGVYFCASSRTVGATNEKLFFGSGTQLSVL.

The chain recombines TRBV11-1 with TRBJ1-4; D unresolved. V lost 3 bases to trimming and J lost 5 bases, with 4 bases between them. The CDR3 loop spans 12 amino acids. Looked up from germline, CDR1 is SGHAT and CDR2 is FQDESV (reference sequence). CDR3 DNA: TGTGCCAGCAGCTTTCTCAATGAAAAACTGTTTTTT. Translation gives CASSFLNEKLFF.

The rearrangement links TRBV2 to TRBJ2-7, with a possible D match to TRBD1 (5 bases). Trimming removed 3 bases from V and 0 bases from J, with 9 bases in between. Germline assignment: CDR1 SNHLY and CDR2 FYNNEI. This CDR3 spans 14 amino acids. The CDR3 loop reads CASSDTGGSYEQYF. In DNA, the CDR3 is TGTGCCAGCAGTGATACAGGCGGCTCCTACGAGCAGTACTTC.